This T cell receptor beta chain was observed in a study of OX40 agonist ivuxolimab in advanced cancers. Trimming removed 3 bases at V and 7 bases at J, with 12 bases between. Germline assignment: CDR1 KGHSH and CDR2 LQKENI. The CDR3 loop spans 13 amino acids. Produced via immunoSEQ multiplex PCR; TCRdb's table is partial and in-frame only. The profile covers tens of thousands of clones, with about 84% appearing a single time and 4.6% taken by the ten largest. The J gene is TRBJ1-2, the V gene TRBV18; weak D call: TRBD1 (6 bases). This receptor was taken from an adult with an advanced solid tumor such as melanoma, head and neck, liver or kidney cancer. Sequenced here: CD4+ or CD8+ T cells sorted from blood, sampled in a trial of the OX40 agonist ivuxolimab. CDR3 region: CASSPPTGSGYTF. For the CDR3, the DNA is TGTGCCAGCTCACCGCCCACAGGGAGTGGCTACACCTTC.